This is a list of T cell receptor beta chains from one sample in a study of shared clonotypes between healthy human individuals. Method: immunoSEQ multiplex PCR; TCRdb's copy keeps in-frame clones and lacks some. The sample carries 2.3 million or so clones, more than 85% recorded once. What was sequenced was naive CD4+ T cells from PBMCs. These receptors came from a man younger than 35 in good health. Some clones in this sample may be carry-over from other donors' samples. The CDR3 runs from the conserved cysteine through the conserved F or W. A D gene is named only where the DNA matches it firmly. The size of a clone is reported for some rows only, either as once, few or many, or as a class for expanded clones.

d_call: TRBD1
clone_size: NA
v_call: TRBV6-5
j_call: TRBJ1-3
cdr3_nt: TGTGCCAGCAGCAGGGACAGTATCTCTGGAAACACCATATATTTT
cdr3_aa: CASSRDSISGNTIYF

d_call: TRBD2
clone_size: once
v_call: TRBV9
j_call: TRBJ2-7
cdr3_nt: TGTGCCAGCAGCCGGGATCAGGCTAGCGGTGCCTACGAGCAGTACTTC
cdr3_aa: CASSRDQASGAYEQYF

d_call: NA
clone_size: few
v_call: TRBV21-1
j_call: TRBJ1-1
cdr3_nt: TGTGCCAGCAGCTATACCGGGAGATACGATGAAGCTTTCTTT
cdr3_aa: CASSYTGRYDEAFF

d_call: NA
clone_size: NA
v_call: TRBV14
j_call: TRBJ2-5
cdr3_nt: TGTGCCAGCAGCCCGTACAGGGTCCGGGAGACCCAGTACTTC
cdr3_aa: CASSPYRVRETQYF

d_call: NA
clone_size: NA
v_call: TRBV28
j_call: TRBJ2-1
cdr3_nt: TGTGCCAGCCTCGGGAACAATGAGCAGTTCTTC
cdr3_aa: CASLGNNEQFF

d_call: NA
clone_size: NA
v_call: TRBV5-1
j_call: TRBJ2-7
cdr3_nt: TGCGCCAGCAGCTTGGGGGCGGACCGCGAGCAGTACTTC
cdr3_aa: CASSLGADREQYF

d_call: TRBD2
clone_size: NA
v_call: TRBV11-2
j_call: TRBJ2-3
cdr3_nt: TGTGCCAGCAGCTCAGCGGGAGCCACAGATACGCAGTATTTT
cdr3_aa: CASSSAGATDTQYF

d_call: TRBD2
clone_size: NA
v_call: TRBV18
j_call: TRBJ2-1
cdr3_nt: TGTGCCAGCTTATTACTAGCGGGAGAATACAATGAGCAGTTCTTC
cdr3_aa: CASLLLAGEYNEQFF

d_call: NA
clone_size: NA
v_call: TRBV5-1
j_call: TRBJ2-6
cdr3_nt: TGCGCCAGCAGCCCGGGTTGGGCCAACGTCCTGACTTTC
cdr3_aa: CASSPGWANVLTF

d_call: NA
clone_size: NA
v_call: TRBV10-2
j_call: TRBJ1-6
cdr3_nt: TGCGCCAGCAGTGCCCGGGCGGGTTCACCCCTCCACTTT
cdr3_aa: CASSARAGSPLHF

d_call: TRBD2
clone_size: NA
v_call: TRBV28
j_call: TRBJ2-5
cdr3_nt: TGTGCCAGCAGTTTAGGCGGTGCTAGCGGGAGAGGTAGGGTGGAGACCCAGTACTTC
cdr3_aa: CASSLGGASGRGRVETQYF

d_call: NA
clone_size: NA
v_call: TRBV7-3
j_call: TRBJ2-7
cdr3_nt: TGTGCCAGCAGCTTAAAGTCACAGGGTGACTACGAGCAGTACTTC
cdr3_aa: CASSLKSQGDYEQYF

d_call: TRBD2
clone_size: NA
v_call: TRBV27
j_call: TRBJ2-7
cdr3_nt: TGTGCCAGCAGATCCAGATTAGCGGGAGGCTACGAGCAGTACTTC
cdr3_aa: CASRSRLAGGYEQYF

d_call: NA
clone_size: NA
v_call: TRBV28
j_call: TRBJ1-4
cdr3_nt: TGTGCCAGCAGTTTTCGACAGGCTCTTAATGAAAAACTGTTTTTT
cdr3_aa: CASSFRQALNEKLFF

d_call: NA
clone_size: NA
v_call: TRBV14
j_call: TRBJ2-3
cdr3_nt: TGTGCCTCCAGACAGGAGGGAGATACGCAGTATTTT
cdr3_aa: CASRQEGDTQYF

d_call: NA
clone_size: NA
v_call: TRBV11-2
j_call: TRBJ2-3
cdr3_nt: TGTGCCAGCAGCCCCGGTCTAGCGTTAACAGATACGCAGTATTTT
cdr3_aa: CASSPGLALTDTQYF

d_call: NA
clone_size: NA
v_call: TRBV29-1
j_call: TRBJ2-6
cdr3_nt: TGCAGCGTTGAACTCGTCGAGGACTCTGGGGCCAACGTCCTGACTTTC
cdr3_aa: CSVELVEDSGANVLTF

d_call: TRBD2
clone_size: NA
v_call: TRBV7-9
j_call: TRBJ2-1
cdr3_nt: TGTGCCAGCAGCCTACCAACTAGCGGGAGGGCTGACTACAATGAGCAGTTCTTC
cdr3_aa: CASSLPTSGRADYNEQFF

d_call: NA
clone_size: NA
v_call: TRBV28
j_call: TRBJ2-6
cdr3_nt: TGTGCCAGCAGTCGACCTGGGGCCAACGTCCTGACTTTC
cdr3_aa: CASSRPGANVLTF

d_call: TRBD1
clone_size: few
v_call: TRBV29-1
j_call: TRBJ1-1
cdr3_nt: TGCAGCGTAGGAGGGAGAGGGGGCATACCTGAAGCTTTCTTT
cdr3_aa: CSVGGRGGIPEAFF

d_call: NA
clone_size: NA
v_call: TRBV28
j_call: TRBJ1-1
cdr3_nt: TGTGCCAGCATCGGGGAGGTTATGAACACTGAAGCTTTCTTT
cdr3_aa: CASIGEVMNTEAFF

d_call: NA
clone_size: once
v_call: TRBV7-9
j_call: TRBJ2-3
cdr3_nt: TGTGCCAGCAGCTTTCTTGCCCAAAGCGGTGATACGCAGTATTTT
cdr3_aa: CASSFLAQSGDTQYF

d_call: NA
clone_size: NA
v_call: TRBV18
j_call: TRBJ1-4
cdr3_nt: TGTGCCAGCTCACCACCAAGGGACAAACCTGGAGAAAAACTGTTTTTT
cdr3_aa: CASSPPRDKPGEKLFF

d_call: NA
clone_size: once
v_call: TRBV29-1
j_call: TRBJ2-4
cdr3_nt: TGCAGCGCCAGGGGAGCCAAAAACATTCAGTACTTC
cdr3_aa: CSARGAKNIQYF

d_call: NA
clone_size: NA
v_call: TRBV18
j_call: TRBJ2-5
cdr3_nt: TGTGCCAGCTCACCCGACAGGCAAGAGACCCAGTACTTC
cdr3_aa: CASSPDRQETQYF

d_call: NA
clone_size: NA
v_call: TRBV19
j_call: TRBJ1-5
cdr3_nt: TGTGCCAGTAGTCCGGTGTTTAGGCAGCCCCAGCATTTT
cdr3_aa: CASSPVFRQPQHF

d_call: NA
clone_size: NA
v_call: TRBV28
j_call: TRBJ2-1
cdr3_nt: TGTGCCAGCAGTTTGCAGCGTCAAGAGCAGTTCTTC
cdr3_aa: CASSLQRQEQFF

d_call: NA
clone_size: NA
v_call: TRBV9
j_call: TRBJ2-1
cdr3_nt: TGTGCCAGCAGCGAGAGCGGAATCTACAATGAGCAGTTCTTC
cdr3_aa: CASSESGIYNEQFF

d_call: NA
clone_size: NA
v_call: TRBV11-2
j_call: TRBJ2-7
cdr3_nt: TGTGCCAGCAGCTTTTTGGTAGGTTTCTACGAGCAGTACTTC
cdr3_aa: CASSFLVGFYEQYF

d_call: NA
clone_size: NA
v_call: TRBV15
j_call: TRBJ1-1
cdr3_nt: TGTGCCACCAGCAGATCCCCGACGGTTGCAGGGAACACTGAAGCTTTCTTT
cdr3_aa: CATSRSPTVAGNTEAFF

d_call: NA
clone_size: NA
v_call: TRBV7-2
j_call: TRBJ1-2
cdr3_nt: TGTGCCAGCAGCTTAGGTGGAGGTGACTATGGCTACACCTTC
cdr3_aa: CASSLGGGDYGYTF

d_call: TRBD1
clone_size: NA
v_call: TRBV28
j_call: TRBJ2-2
cdr3_nt: TGTGCCAGCAGACCGGGACAGCCGAACACCGGGGAGCTGTTTTTT
cdr3_aa: CASRPGQPNTGELFF

d_call: NA
clone_size: NA
v_call: TRBV6-6
j_call: TRBJ2-2
cdr3_nt: TGTGCCATAAAACTAGCAGCGAACACCGGGGAGCTGTTTTTT
cdr3_aa: CAIKLAANTGELFF

d_call: NA
clone_size: NA
v_call: TRBV19
j_call: TRBJ2-3
cdr3_nt: TGTGCCAGCAGTACAGGATACGGTACAGATACGCAGTATTTT
cdr3_aa: CASSTGYGTDTQYF

d_call: TRBD1
clone_size: NA
v_call: TRBV4-1
j_call: TRBJ1-2
cdr3_nt: TGCGCCAGCACCCCAGGCGCAGGGGGCTTAATCTATGGCTACACCTTC
cdr3_aa: CASTPGAGGLIYGYTF

d_call: NA
clone_size: few
v_call: TRBV18
j_call: TRBJ1-1
cdr3_nt: TGTGCCAGCTCACTTTTGAACACTGAAGCTTTCTTT
cdr3_aa: CASSLLNTEAFF

d_call: NA
clone_size: NA
v_call: TRBV10-3
j_call: TRBJ2-7
cdr3_nt: TGTGCCACGCTGGGACCGGAGATGCCCGAGCAGTACTTC
cdr3_aa: CATLGPEMPEQYF

d_call: TRBD2
clone_size: NA
v_call: TRBV4-3
j_call: TRBJ2-3
cdr3_nt: TGCGCCAGCAGCCAAGATCGGGGCGGGAGGGCCGGGACAGATACGCAGTATTTT
cdr3_aa: CASSQDRGGRAGTDTQYF

d_call: TRBD1
clone_size: NA
v_call: TRBV9
j_call: TRBJ1-4
cdr3_nt: TGTGCCAGTAGCGCGCACCCCGGGACAGATAATGAAAAACTGTTTTTT
cdr3_aa: CASSAHPGTDNEKLFF

d_call: TRBD1
clone_size: NA
v_call: TRBV7-9
j_call: TRBJ2-2
cdr3_nt: TGTGCCAGCAGCTTAGCGCCAACAGGGGCCGGGGAGCTGTTTTTT
cdr3_aa: CASSLAPTGAGELFF

d_call: NA
clone_size: NA
v_call: TRBV5-1
j_call: TRBJ1-1
cdr3_nt: TGCGCCAGCAGCTTGGAGACCCCGGGGACTGAAGCTTTCTTT
cdr3_aa: CASSLETPGTEAFF

d_call: NA
clone_size: NA
v_call: TRBV6-5
j_call: TRBJ1-4
cdr3_nt: TGTGCCAGCAGTTACTCCGGGCAGGGTGATGAAAAACTGTTTTTT
cdr3_aa: CASSYSGQGDEKLFF